Listed below are T cell receptor beta chains from one sample, sequenced in a study of blood T cell repertoires in COVID-19. Generated by immunoSEQ multiplex PCR, the TCRdb table keeps only in-frame clones and is missing some. The sample has fewer than 120,000 clones, 76% seen once; the top ten hold less than 4%. The sequencing sample was made of peripheral blood. The receptors were gathered from a woman older than 75 with acute or convalescent COVID-19. Each CDR3 is given with its conserved first and last residue. Fields, in order: J gene, clone size, D gene, V gene, CDR3 protein, CDR3 DNA. D genes are given only for firm matches. Clone size, where shown, is once, few, many, or a class for clones that have expanded.

TRBJ2-1 few - TRBV7-9 CASSPTGTNEQFF TGTGCCAGCAGCCCGACAGGAACCAATGAGCAGTTCTTC
TRBJ1-2 many - TRBV14 CASSPFNYGYTF TGTGCCAGCAGCCCCTTTAACTATGGCTACACCTTC
TRBJ1-4 - - TRBV11-2 CASSLSYEKLFF TGTGCCAGCAGCTTGTCCTATGAAAAACTGTTTTTT
TRBJ1-1 few - TRBV28 CASCETGGTEAFF TGTGCCAGCTGCGAGACTGGGGGGACTGAAGCTTTCTTT
TRBJ2-5 - TRBD2 TRBV7-9 CASSPNLAGAGETQYF TGTGCCAGCAGCCCAAACCTAGCGGGGGCGGGTGAGACCCAGTACTTC
TRBJ1-1 - TRBD1 TRBV2 CASSEQGAENTEAFF TGTGCCAGCAGTGAACAGGGGGCTGAGAACACTGAAGCTTTCTTT
TRBJ1-1 - TRBD1 TRBV10-3 CAIEPGQGATEAFF TGTGCCATAGAACCGGGACAGGGGGCGACTGAAGCTTTCTTT
TRBJ1-2 - TRBD1 TRBV12-3/TRBV12-4 CASSSTGDYGYTF TGTGCCAGCAGTTCGACAGGGGACTATGGCTACACCTTC
TRBJ1-3 once TRBD1 TRBV6-6 CASSGTGQPSGNTIYF TGTGCCAGCAGTGGGACGGGACAGCCGTCTGGAAACACCATATATTTT
TRBJ1-5 - - TRBV2 CARHWGPGSNQPQHF TGTGCCAGACACTGGGGGCCTGGAAGCAATCAGCCCCAGCATTTT
TRBJ2-2 - - TRBV28 CASGDTMNTGELFF TGTGCCAGCGGGGACACGATGAACACCGGGGAGCTGTTTTTT
TRBJ2-1 - - TRBV14 CASSQVFGGEFF TGTGCCAGCAGCCAAGTTTTCGGGGGAGAGTTCTTC
TRBJ1-5 once - TRBV5-1 CASSLGRGQPQHF TGCGCCAGCAGCTTGGGTCGGGGACAGCCCCAGCATTTT
TRBJ2-1 - - TRBV7-2 CASSLAPSSYNEQFF TGTGCCAGCAGCTTAGCGCCGAGCTCCTACAATGAGCAGTTCTTC
TRBJ2-7 - TRBD2 TRBV28 CASGLVLGRYEQYF TGTGCCAGCGGACTAGTGCTAGGCCGCTACGAGCAGTACTTC
TRBJ2-6 - - TRBV3-1/TRBV3-2 CASSPLLTGNSGANVLTF TGTGCCAGCAGCCCTTTATTGACAGGTAACTCTGGGGCCAACGTCCTGACTTTC
TRBJ1-4 few - TRBV5-4 CASSSGQLNEKLFF TGTGCCAGCAGCTCCGGACAGCTGAATGAAAAACTGTTTTTT
TRBJ2-1 - TRBD2 TRBV6-4 CASSDEEGGYNEQFF TGTGCCAGCAGTGACGAGGAGGGAGGGTACAATGAGCAGTTCTTC
TRBJ2-5 - TRBD2 TRBV7-6 CASSLLAGTETQYF TGTGCCAGCAGCTTGCTAGCGGGGACGGAGACCCAGTACTTC
TRBJ1-4 once TRBD1 TRBV2 CASSGNPGQDEKLFF TGTGCCAGCAGTGGTAACCCGGGACAGGATGAAAAACTGTTTTTT